This TCR beta chain was identified in a study of control samples from healthy donors and cancer patients. The table came from immunoSEQ multiplex PCR; TCRdb's copy has only in-frame clones and leaves some out. This table has about 120,000 clones, 93% appearing once. Trimming took 6 bases from V and 8 from J, leaving 5 bases between them. The CDR3 has 10 residues. Germline CDR1 is SNHLY and CDR2 is FYNNEI. This sequence joins TRBV2 and TRBJ2-1, with D uncertain. Sequencing was done on a sample of blood. The receptor was isolated from a man aged 25-45 years in good health. The CDR3 nucleotides read TGTGCCAGCAGGAGCGATGAGCAGTTCTTC. Protein: CASRSDEQFF.